The clone carrying this T cell receptor (beta chain) has more than one count but fewer than ten. What it recognizes is unknown. Preparation of the TCRbeta library used unique molecular identifiers. From the PCR reads, TCRdb called clonotypes with MiXCR, one entry per CDR3 protein. There are around 250,000 distinct CDR3 sequences in the sample; about 26% occur only once, and more than 2% lies in the top ten. This entry belongs to a study of T-cell reconstitution after alpha-beta-depleted transplantation in children. Germline values: CDR1 DFQATT, CDR2 SNEGSKA (reference sequence). The germline V and J ends were trimmed by 4 bases and 4 bases, with 11 bases remaining between them. CDR3 length: 12 amino acids. General observations from the study: T cells produced anew were the main source of T-cell counts and diversity one year after transplant. Reportedly, alpha-beta T cells present about two months post-transplant originated from several hundred expanded clones of graft origin.

The rearrangement uses TRBV20-1 and TRBJ2-7; D is perhaps TRBD2 (6 bases). The source material was PBMCs, sampled before TCRalphabeta/CD19-depleted stem cell transplant. This TCR was sampled from a girl aged 2 to 9 with Fanconi anemia, due to receive a stem cell transplant. The CDR3 is CSAIVGSYEQYF. The CDR3 nucleotides read TGCAGTGCTATTGTCGGGAGTTACGAGCAGTACTTC.